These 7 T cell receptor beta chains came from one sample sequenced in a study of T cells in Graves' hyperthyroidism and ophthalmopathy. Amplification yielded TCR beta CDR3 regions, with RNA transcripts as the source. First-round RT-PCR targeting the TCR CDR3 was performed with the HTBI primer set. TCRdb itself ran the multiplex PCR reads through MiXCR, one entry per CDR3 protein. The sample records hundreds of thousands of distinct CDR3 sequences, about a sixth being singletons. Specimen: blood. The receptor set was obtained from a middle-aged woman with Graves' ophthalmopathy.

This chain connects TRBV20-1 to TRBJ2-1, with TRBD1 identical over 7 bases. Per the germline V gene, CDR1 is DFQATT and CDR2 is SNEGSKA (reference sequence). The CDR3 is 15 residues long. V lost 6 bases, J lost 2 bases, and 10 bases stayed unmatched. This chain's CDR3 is CSATPTGTAYNEQFF. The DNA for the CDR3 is TGCAGTGCAACACCGACTGGGACAGCCTACAATGAGCAGTTCTTC.

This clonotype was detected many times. Here the CDR3 DNA reads TGTGCCAGCAGCCAAGATTTGCGCGAGCAGTACTTC. Protein sequence: CASSQDLREQYF. V is TRBV3-1 and J is TRBJ2-7; D not resolved. V was trimmed by 0 bases and J by 6 bases, leaving 6 bases between them. CDR3 size: 12 residues. Per the germline V gene, CDR1 is LGHDT and CDR2 is YNNKEL (reference sequence).

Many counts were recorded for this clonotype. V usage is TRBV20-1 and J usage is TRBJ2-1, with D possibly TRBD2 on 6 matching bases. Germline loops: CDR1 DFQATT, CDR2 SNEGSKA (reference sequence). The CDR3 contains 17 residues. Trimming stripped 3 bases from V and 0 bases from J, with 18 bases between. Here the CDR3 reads CSARPPGGANSYNEQFF. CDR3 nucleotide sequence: TGCAGTGCTAGGCCCCCCGGAGGGGCCAACTCCTACAATGAGCAGTTCTTC.

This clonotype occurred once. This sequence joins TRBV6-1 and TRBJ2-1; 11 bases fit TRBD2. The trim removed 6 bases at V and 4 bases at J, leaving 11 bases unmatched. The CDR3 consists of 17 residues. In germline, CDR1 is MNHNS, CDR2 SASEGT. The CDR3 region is CASRDLFTSGRYNEQFF. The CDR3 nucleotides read TGTGCCAGCAGGGATCTCTTCACTAGCGGGAGATACAATGAGCAGTTCTTC.

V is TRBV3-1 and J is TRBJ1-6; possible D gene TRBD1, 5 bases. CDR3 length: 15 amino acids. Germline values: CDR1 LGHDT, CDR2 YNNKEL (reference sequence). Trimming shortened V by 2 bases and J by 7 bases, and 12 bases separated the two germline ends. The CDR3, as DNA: TGTGCCAGCAGCCAAAGGGACTCCCGGAATTCACCCCTCCACTTT. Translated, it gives CASSQRDSRNSPLHF.

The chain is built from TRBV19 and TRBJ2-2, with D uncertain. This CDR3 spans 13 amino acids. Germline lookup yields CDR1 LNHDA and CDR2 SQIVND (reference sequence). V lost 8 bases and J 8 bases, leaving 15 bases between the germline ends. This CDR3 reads CASRLERLGELFF. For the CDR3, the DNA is TGTGCCAGTCGGCTAGAGAGATTGGGGGAGCTGTTTTTT.

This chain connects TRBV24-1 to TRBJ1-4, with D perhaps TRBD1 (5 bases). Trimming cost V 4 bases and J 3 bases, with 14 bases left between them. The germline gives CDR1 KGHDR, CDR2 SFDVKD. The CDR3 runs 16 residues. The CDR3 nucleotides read TGTGCCACCAGTGACGGGACCGCGGCGGCTAATGAAAAACTGTTTTTT. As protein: CATSDGTAAANEKLFF.